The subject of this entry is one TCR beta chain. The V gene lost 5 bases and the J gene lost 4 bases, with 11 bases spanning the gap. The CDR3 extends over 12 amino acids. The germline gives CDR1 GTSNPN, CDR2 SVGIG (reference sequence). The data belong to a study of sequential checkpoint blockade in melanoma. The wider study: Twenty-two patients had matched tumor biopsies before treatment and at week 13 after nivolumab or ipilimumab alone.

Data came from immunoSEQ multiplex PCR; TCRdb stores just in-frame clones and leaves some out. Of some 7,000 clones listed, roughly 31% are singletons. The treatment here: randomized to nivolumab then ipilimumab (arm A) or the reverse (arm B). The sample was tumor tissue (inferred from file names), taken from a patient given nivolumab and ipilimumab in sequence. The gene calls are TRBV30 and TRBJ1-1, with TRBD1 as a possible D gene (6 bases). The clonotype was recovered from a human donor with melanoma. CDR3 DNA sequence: TGTGCCTGGCAGTCAGGGGTCACTGAAGCTTTCTTT. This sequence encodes CAWQSGVTEAFF.